This is a list of T cell receptor beta chains from one sample in a study of EBV T-cell therapy then PD-1 blockade in nasopharyngeal carcinoma. Method: immunoSEQ multiplex PCR; TCRdb's copy keeps in-frame clones and lacks some. In the table there are roughly 20,000 clones, almost 85% of which are singletons. For these TCRs, the target antigens are not known. Sequenced here: CD8+ T cells from blood, sampled at roughly day 34 from a patient whose treatment included autologous EBV-specific T cells and nivolumab. The receptor source for this set is a man aged 35-49 years with nasopharyngeal carcinoma. Each CDR3 is given with its conserved first and last residue. D genes are given only for firm matches. Size tells how often a clone was seen (once, few, many) or the class of an expanded clone, and some rows leave it out.

>NA|TRBJ1-2|NA|TRBV9|13
TGTGCCAGCAGCGTCAGTCCCGCCGGGGGCTACACCTTC
CASSVSPAGGYTF
>NA|TRBJ1-3|NA|TRBV3-1/TRBV3-2|16
TGTGCCAGCAGCCAAGATAGACGGGTTTCTGGAAACACCATATATTTT
CASSQDRRVSGNTIYF
>NA|TRBJ1-1|NA|TRBV5-1|12
TGCGCCAGCAGCTTGGTTGGCACTGAAGCTTTCTTT
CASSLVGTEAFF
>NA|TRBJ1-3|NA|TRBV11-2|18
TGTGCCAGCAGCTCAATACGCAGGGAGGTTGGCTCTGGAAACACCATATATTTT
CASSSIRREVGSGNTIYF
>NA|TRBJ1-6|NA|TRBV5-4|14
TGTGCCAGCAGCACCCCAGGGATGAATTCACCCCTCCACTTT
CASSTPGMNSPLHF
>NA|TRBJ1-2|NA|TRBV28|11
TGTGCCAGCAGTTTTTGGAATGGCTACACCTTC
CASSFWNGYTF
>TRBD2|TRBJ2-2|NA|TRBV7-7|15
TGTGCCAGCAGCGCGGGACTAGCGGTAACCGGGGAGCTGTTTTTT
CASSAGLAVTGELFF
>NA|TRBJ1-1|once|TRBV9|15
TGTGCCAGCAGCGTAGCTGGAGGGACCCACACTGAAGCTTTCTTT
CASSVAGGTHTEAFF
>NA|TRBJ2-7|NA|TRBV4-1|14
TGCGCCAGCAGCCTCCGAGCGGACCCCCACGGGCAGTACTTC
CASSLRADPHGQYF
>TRBD2|TRBJ2-5|NA|TRBV7-2|19
TGTGCCAGCAGCCCCGGACTAGCGGGGGCTCCCACGTCCCAAGAGACCCAGTACTTC
CASSPGLAGAPTSQETQYF
>TRBD2|TRBJ2-1|few|TRBV6-4|16
TGTGCCAGCAGTGACTCGACTAGCGGGGATTACAATGAGCAGTTCTTC
CASSDSTSGDYNEQFF
>TRBD2|TRBJ2-2|NA|TRBV29-1|16
TGCAGCGTCGTTCAAGCGGGGGGGCCTAACACCGGGGAGCTGTTTTTT
CSVVQAGGPNTGELFF
>NA|TRBJ1-5|few|TRBV15|14
TGTGCCACCAGCAGAGACAGGGGTGGCCAGCCCCAGCATTTT
CATSRDRGGQPQHF
>NA|TRBJ2-7|once|TRBV4-1|15
TGCGCCAGCAGCCAAGGTGTCAGTTTCACCTACGAGCAGTACTTC
CASSQGVSFTYEQYF
>NA|TRBJ2-1|NA|TRBV6-5|15
TGTGCCAGCAGTCCTGTCGGGACCCCCTACAATGAGCAGTTCTTC
CASSPVGTPYNEQFF
>TRBD1|TRBJ1-1|few|TRBV6-1|14
TGTGCCAGCAGTGACAGGGGGAGAAACACTGAAGCTTTCTTT
CASSDRGRNTEAFF
>NA|TRBJ1-1|once|TRBV5-6|14
TGTGCCAGCAGCGGGATGGGGGCGGCAACTGAAGCTTTCTTT
CASSGMGAATEAFF
>NA|TRBJ2-1|NA|TRBV5-6|12
TGTGCCAGCAGCTTGGGTTCATATGAGCAGTTCTTC
CASSLGSYEQFF
>NA|TRBJ2-7|NA|TRBV27|11
TGTGCCAGCAGTTTTCGTTACGAGCAGTACTTC
CASSFRYEQYF
>TRBD2|TRBJ2-3|NA|TRBV7-3|15
TGTGCCAGCAGCTCGCCTAGCGGGGGGGCAGATACGCAGTATTTT
CASSSPSGGADTQYF
>TRBD1|TRBJ2-7|NA|TRBV13|14
TGTGCCAGCAGCTTATTGGACAGGCTGGGGAAGCAGTACTTC
CASSLLDRLGKQYF
>NA|TRBJ1-1|NA|TRBV29-1|13
TGCAGCGTTGACCCTCAGGGGAACACTGAAGCTTTCTTT
CSVDPQGNTEAFF
>NA|TRBJ2-1|once|TRBV13|14
TGTGCCAGCAGCTTAGGCGGAACGATTGGGGTGCAGTTCTTC
CASSLGGTIGVQFF
>NA|TRBJ1-2|once|TRBV19|13
TGTGCCAGTAGTATGAATCTGGGGTATGGCTACACCTTC
CASSMNLGYGYTF
>TRBD1|TRBJ2-7|NA|TRBV4-2|17
TGTGCCAGCAGCCAACTATTTCCGGGACAGGGCTTCTACGAGCAGTACTTC
CASSQLFPGQGFYEQYF
>NA|TRBJ1-2|NA|TRBV24-1|16
TGTGCCACCAGTGATTCCTTCATAGGGGCAGAAGAAGGCTACACCTTC
CATSDSFIGAEEGYTF
>NA|TRBJ2-1|few|TRBV7-3|15
TGTGCCAGCAGCTTAGGTCTGAGCTCCTACAATGAGCAGTTCTTC
CASSLGLSSYNEQFF
>NA|TRBJ1-2|NA|TRBV6-4|15
TGTGCCAGCAGTGATCCCGGCGTGGAGTCACATGGCTACACCTTC
CASSDPGVESHGYTF
>NA|TRBJ1-2|NA|TRBV19|15
TGTGCCAGTAGTATAGGGGAAGGGACCAACTATGGCTACACCTTC
CASSIGEGTNYGYTF
>TRBD1|TRBJ1-5|NA|TRBV3-1/TRBV3-2|14
TGTGCCAGCAGCCAAAGGGGGCTTCATCAGCCCCAGCATTTT
CASSQRGLHQPQHF
>TRBD2|TRBJ2-3|NA|TRBV6-4|15
TGTGCCAGCAGTGACTCGACTAGCGGGGGAGATACGCAGTATTTT
CASSDSTSGGDTQYF
>NA|TRBJ1-6|few|TRBV6-5|15
TGTGCCAGCAGTCCGACGGACCTCCCTAATTCACCCCTCCACTTT
CASSPTDLPNSPLHF
>NA|TRBJ2-7|NA|TRBV6-5|14
TGTGCCAGCAGTTACCTCGTGCAGGGGCGAGAGCAGTACTTC
CASSYLVQGREQYF
>NA|TRBJ2-6|NA|TRBV7-9|18
TGTGCCAGCAGCTTTAAGGGGAGAGGGAGATCTGGGGCCAACGTCCTGACTTTC
CASSFKGRGRSGANVLTF
>NA|TRBJ2-2|NA|TRBV18|16
TGTGCCAGCTCACCAGAAAGGATTAGGCGGGGCGGGGAGCTGTTTTTT
CASSPERIRRGGELFF
>TRBD1|TRBJ2-7|NA|TRBV6-6|14
TGTGCCAGCAGTTATCAAGGGGGCCCCTACGAGCAGTACTTC
CASSYQGGPYEQYF
>NA|TRBJ2-5|once|TRBV6-4|15
TGTGCCAGCAGTGACGGCGGGGACGGCGGAAAGACCCAGTACTTC
CASSDGGDGGKTQYF
>NA|TRBJ2-1|NA|TRBV5-4|14
TGTGCCAGCAGCTTGGCCCCCGTTGACAATGAGCAGTTCTTC
CASSLAPVDNEQFF
>TRBD1|TRBJ2-7|once|TRBV29-1|15
TGCAGCGTTCATGGACAGGGGAGAAACTCCTACGAGCAGTACTTC
CSVHGQGRNSYEQYF
>NA|TRBJ1-1|NA|TRBV2|14
TGTGCCAGCAGTGAGGCCCTAATGGGCACTGAAGCTTTCTTT
CASSEALMGTEAFF